These T cell receptor beta chains were read from a single sample in a study of T-cell reconstitution after alpha-beta-depleted transplantation in children. TCRdb reprocessed the PCR reads via MiXCR and lists one record per CDR3 protein. The sample shows 450,000 to 500,000 distinct CDR3 sequences, 9.5% to 15% of them seen only once. This sample comprised PBMCs from the stem cell graft donor, obtained from the stem cell graft. These receptors were obtained from a human donor who donated a stem cell graft to a child with combined immunodeficiency. CDR3s include the opening cysteine and the closing phenylalanine or tryptophan. The order of the fields is J gene, V gene, clone size, D gene, CDR3 protein, CDR3 DNA. The D gene is left open where the match is weak. Size tells how often a clone was seen (once, few, many) or the class of an expanded clone, and some rows leave it out.

>TRBJ2-7|TRBV6-1|.|.
CASSPTGGGDEQYF
TGTGCCAGCAGTCCTACGGGAGGGGGCGACGAGCAGTACTTC
>TRBJ2-7|TRBV27|few|TRBD2
CASKLAGVWYEQYF
TGTGCCAGCAAACTAGCGGGGGTTTGGTACGAGCAGTACTTC
>TRBJ2-1|TRBV12-5|.|.
CASGPGLYNEQFF
TGTGCTAGTGGCCCCGGATTGTACAATGAGCAGTTCTTC
>TRBJ1-2|TRBV2|few|.
CASSQTYGYTF
TGTGCCAGCTCTCAGACCTATGGCTACACCTTC
>TRBJ2-7|TRBV29-1|.|TRBD1
CSVEDLDRGGEQYF
TGCAGCGTTGAAGATCTTGACAGGGGCGGTGAGCAGTACTTC
>TRBJ2-3|TRBV5-1|few|TRBD2
CASSLALRAGGRDTQYF
TGCGCCAGCAGCTTGGCCCTCAGGGCGGGGGGCAGAGATACGCAGTATTTT
>TRBJ2-2|TRBV29-1|many|.
CSVEGPTTSNTGELFF
TGCAGCGTTGAAGGTCCTACCACCTCGAACACCGGGGAGCTGTTTTTT
>TRBJ2-1|TRBV6-5|.|TRBD2
CASSSRTSGAWGQFF
TGTGCCAGCAGTTCAAGGACTAGCGGGGCGTGGGGGCAGTTCTTC
>TRBJ2-1|TRBV7-2|many|TRBD1
CASSLAWTGGNEQFF
TGTGCCAGCAGCTTAGCGTGGACAGGGGGCAATGAGCAGTTCTTC
>TRBJ2-3|TRBV5-6|few|TRBD2
CASSLDSGRGTDTQYF
TGTGCCAGCAGCTTGGACAGCGGGAGAGGCACAGATACGCAGTATTTT
>TRBJ2-7|TRBV5-1|.|.
CASSSSRVSQYEQYF
TGCGCCAGCAGCTCCTCCAGGGTTTCACAGTACGAGCAGTACTTC
>TRBJ2-7|TRBV20-1|.|.
CSAEKGTGNSYEQYF
TGCAGTGCCGAGAAAGGGACGGGGAACTCCTACGAGCAGTACTTC
>TRBJ1-2|TRBV20-1|.|TRBD1
CSARDPRPGGYYGYTF
TGCAGTGCTAGAGATCCTAGGCCAGGGGGTTACTATGGCTACACCTTC
>TRBJ2-7|TRBV20-1|few|TRBD2
CSARARLAGGYEQYF
TGCAGTGCTAGAGCTAGACTAGCGGGAGGCTACGAGCAGTACTTC
>TRBJ2-3|TRBV12-3/TRBV12-4|.|TRBD2
CASRTTSADTQYF
TGTGCCAGCAGAACAACTAGCGCAGATACGCAGTATTTT
>TRBJ2-7|TRBV27|many|TRBD2
CASSTSGRAMQYF
TGTGCCAGCAGTACCAGCGGGAGGGCCATGCAGTACTTC
>TRBJ1-2|TRBV5-1|many|.
CASSLRQGTSNYGYTF
TGCGCCAGCAGCTTGAGGCAGGGGACGTCTAACTATGGCTACACCTTC
>TRBJ1-4|TRBV27|many|.
CASCPGGLNEKLFF
TGTGCCAGCTGTCCGGGGGGCTTAAATGAAAAACTGTTTTTT
>TRBJ2-1|TRBV6-1|.|.
CASSRYPLYNEQFF
TGTGCCAGCAGTCGATACCCCCTCTACAATGAGCAGTTCTTC
>TRBJ2-7|TRBV10-3|many|TRBD1
CAISGQGALAYEQYF
TGTGCCATCAGTGGACAGGGGGCGCTGGCCTACGAGCAGTACTTC
>TRBJ2-3|TRBV7-9|.|.
CASSAPVDTQYF
TGTGCCAGCAGCGCCCCGGTAGATACGCAGTATTTT
>TRBJ1-4|TRBV4-3|few|TRBD1
CASSQKPWDRGRGSNEKLFF
TGCGCCAGCAGCCAAAAACCCTGGGACAGGGGGCGCGGGAGTAATGAAAAACTGTTTTTT
>TRBJ1-1|TRBV28|few|TRBD1
CASSPTGGRLTEAFF
TGTGCCAGCAGTCCGACAGGGGGGAGGCTCACTGAAGCTTTCTTT
>TRBJ1-4|TRBV9|few|TRBD1
CASSAGTGVPEKLFF
TGTGCCAGCAGCGCCGGGACAGGGGTTCCGGAAAAACTGTTTTTT